One T cell receptor (beta chain) is described in this entry. The antigen remains undetermined. In germline, CDR1 is KGHSH, CDR2 LQKENI. The J segment lost 7 bases and the V segment lost 4 bases, leaving 10 bases of the junction unmatched. The CDR3 spans 15 residues. The data are from a study of blood T cells in healthy people across ages. Study results and caveats: There was a strong correlation between TCR beta diversity and naive T cell percentage.

A second PCR, run for about 7 to 11 cycles, used a sample-barcoded 5' primer plus a J-beta primer mix. TCRdb reprocessed the 5' RACE reads with MiXCR, giving one entry per CDR3 protein. The sample yields more than 650,000 distinct CDR3 sequences, roughly 24% seen once. These records were also assigned to another study, of T cells of mothers and their children.

The sequence was obtained from a boy between 10 and 17 years old in good health. The V call is TRBV18, the J call TRBJ2-3; 8 bases are shared with TRBD1. The specimen sequenced was blood. The CDR3 region is CASSLLDREAYTQYF. Written as DNA, the CDR3 is TGTGCCAGCTCACTTCTGGACAGGGAAGCATATACGCAGTATTTT. The full variable domain, completed using reference TRBV18 and TRBJ2-3, is NAGVMQNPRHLVRRRGQEARLRCSPMKGHSHVYWYRQLPEEGLKFMVYLQKENIIDESGMPKERFSAEFPKEGPSILRIQQVVRGDSAAYFCASSLLDREAYTQYFGPGTRLTVL.